The 27 T cell receptor beta chains below all came from one sample that was sequenced in a study of shared clonotypes between healthy human individuals. Terminally differentiated effector memory CD45RA+ cells were excluded by CCR7 positive selection of CD45RO-negative cells. The repertoire was sequenced with immunoSEQ multiplex PCR; TCRdb's copy has only in-frame clones and lacks some. The table has some 2 million clones, less than 95% seen once. Material: naive CD8+ T cells sorted from blood. The origin of the receptors is a man between 18 and 29 years old in good health.

J is TRBJ1-1 and V is TRBV27; the match to TRBD1 covers 7 bases. V dropped 5 bases and J dropped 0; count of bases not matched to a gene: 9. Germline V lookup: CDR1 MNHEY, CDR2 SMNVEV (reference sequence). This CDR3 has 16 residues. CDR3 nucleotides: TGTGCCAGCAGTCCACGGGACAGCTTCATGAACACTGAAGCTTTCTTT. Translation gives CASSPRDSFMNTEAFF.

This rearrangement joins TRBV25-1 to TRBJ1-1; D ambiguous. There are 13 residues in the CDR3. With 4 bases removed from V and 2 bases from J, the gap between germline ends came to 8 bases. Per the germline V gene, CDR1 is MGHDK and CDR2 is SYGVNS. CDR3 DNA sequence: TGTGCCAGCAGTGTCGCCATCAACACTGAAGCTTTCTTT. Its protein product is CASSVAINTEAFF.

This chain joins TRBV28 and TRBJ2-1; D is possibly TRBD2 (5 bases). Germline lookup yields CDR1 MDHEN and CDR2 SYDVKM. Trimming shortened V by 5 bases and J by 8 bases, and 22 bases separated the two germline ends. This CDR3 comprises 16 residues. The CDR3 sequence: CASSRPYLAGGHEQFF. CDR3 nucleotide sequence: TGTGCCAGCAGTCGCCCTTACCTGGCAGGAGGCCATGAGCAGTTCTTC.

The chain joins TRBV13 to TRBJ2-2; D unresolved. V lost 3 bases to trimming and J lost 7 bases, with 21 bases between them. The CDR3 runs to 17 residues. Per the germline V gene, CDR1 is PRHDT and CDR2 is FYEKMQ (reference sequence). Written as DNA, the CDR3 is TGTGCCAGCAGCTTTGACGACGCGACAAGTGGAGACGGGGAGCTGTTTTTT. Encoded protein: CASSFDDATSGDGELFF.

The chain joins TRBV5-1 to TRBJ2-1; 7 bases match TRBD2. This CDR3 contains 16 residues. Germline-derived CDR1 and CDR2 are SGHRS and YFSETQ. J gave up 8 bases and V 4 bases, and 15 bases lay outside the gene matches. CDR3 bases: TGCGCCAGCAGCCCCTTCTGGGCGGGAGATCTCTATGAGCAGTTCTTC. Translation gives CASSPFWAGDLYEQFF.

The CDR3 nucleotides are TGTGCCAGCAGCCCACTAGCGGGGGCTAGCACAGATACGCAGTATTTT. Its protein is CASSPLAGASTDTQYF. This rearrangement joins TRBV7-8 to TRBJ2-3; 11 bases match TRBD2. CDR1 and CDR2 from the germline V gene are SGHVS and FQNEAQ. This CDR3 is built from 16 residues. V was pared by 5 bases and J by 0 bases, with 4 bases of the junction left unmatched.

The rearrangement joins TRBV7-9 to TRBJ2-7; no reliable D call. Germline CDR1 reads SEHNR; CDR2 reads FQNEAQ (reference sequence). CDR3 length: 14 amino acids. The ends were cut back, 5 bases at V and 1 base at J, with 12 bases in the middle. For the CDR3, the DNA is TGTGCCAGCAGCGGCGTCAGAGAGTCCTACGAGCAGTACTTC. Translating it yields CASSGVRESYEQYF.

This clone was recorded once. The chain joins TRBV27 to TRBJ2-1; no clear D. Trimming took 4 bases from V and 6 from J, leaving 7 bases between them. CDR1 MNHEY and CDR2 SMNVEV come from the germline V gene (reference sequence). This CDR3 region has 12 residues. The CDR3 region is CASSYGRNEQFF. For the CDR3, the DNA is TGTGCCAGCAGTTACGGTCGCAATGAGCAGTTCTTC.

The rearrangement joins TRBV21-1 to TRBJ2-1; TRBD2 reflects the table's D call only, with no check against the DNA. TRBV21-1 is a pseudogene. The CDR3 consists of 17 residues. The CDR3 DNA reads TGTGCCAGCAGCAAATTGCGGGGGACTAGCGGGAACGATGAGCAGTTCTTC. It encodes CASSKLRGTSGNDEQFF.

CDR3 amino acids: CASSSSYFSGNTIYF. Here the CDR3 DNA reads TGTGCCAGTAGTTCCAGTTACTTCTCTGGAAACACCATATATTTT. The chain recombines TRBV19 with TRBJ1-3; D is undetermined. Trimming stripped 5 bases from V and 0 bases from J, with 11 bases between. There are 15 residues in the CDR3. Germline V gene sequence: CDR1 LNHDA, CDR2 SQIVND (reference sequence).

The chain joins TRBV6-4 to TRBJ2-7; D tentatively fits TRBD1 or TRBD2 (7 bases each). The CDR3 loop spans 16 amino acids. Germline V gene lookup returns CDR1 MRHNA and CDR2 SNTAGT. The ends were cut back, 1 base at V and 2 bases at J, with 15 bases in the middle. The CDR3 protein is CASSDWEGAIPYEQYF. The CDR3 bases are TGTGCCAGCAGTGACTGGGAGGGGGCCATACCCTACGAGCAGTACTTC.

The V call is TRBV27, the J call TRBJ1-1; 8 bases align to TRBD1. Germline lookup yields CDR1 MNHEY and CDR2 SMNVEV (reference sequence). CDR3 length: 16 amino acids. Losses at the gene ends were 2 bases for V and 3 bases for J; bases not matched to a gene: 8. The CDR3 bases are TGTGCCAGCAGTTTAGTAGGGACAGGCGTGGACACTGAAGCTTTCTTT. It yields the protein CASSLVGTGVDTEAFF.

The chain combines TRBV27 with TRBJ1-1; D remains unclear. The CDR3 extends over 13 amino acids. Germline V lookup: CDR1 MNHEY, CDR2 SMNVEV (reference sequence). V dropped 1 base and J dropped 1 base, with 4 bases sitting between them. Here the CDR3 DNA reads TGTGCCAGCAGTTTATTCCAGAACACTGAAGCTTTCTTT. Amino acid sequence: CASSLFQNTEAFF.

The chain is built from TRBV10-1 and TRBJ2-7; D tentatively reads TRBD1 or TRBD2 (5 bases each). Trimming removed 3 bases from V and 1 base from J, with 13 bases in between. Per germline, CDR1 WNHNN and CDR2 SYGVQD (reference sequence). CDR3 length equals 15 residues. For the CDR3, the DNA is TGCGCCAGCAGTGATTCAGGGCTAGCTTCCTACGAGCAGTACTTC. The encoded protein is CASSDSGLASYEQYF.

The rearrangement links TRBV29-1 to TRBJ1-2; TRBD1 agrees at 7 bases. Germline V gene data show CDR1 as SQVTM and CDR2 as ANQGSEA. This CDR3 region has 14 residues. V trimming: 7 bases; J trimming: 13 bases; junction bases outside the gene matches: 21. The CDR3, as DNA: TGCAGCGGGCTGACAGGGTCTCCGCAGATCGAGATCACCTTC. It is translated as CSGLTGSPQIEITF.

The chain employs TRBV5-3 and TRBJ2-2, with 10 positions matching TRBD2. TRBV5-3 is labeled an ORF, and its function is uncertain. There are 21 residues in the CDR3. V shed 4 bases, J shed 4 bases, and the junction held 22 bases outside the gene matches. The CDR3: CARSPWTGPTTSGTFTGELFF. Here the CDR3 DNA reads TGTGCCAGAAGCCCCTGGACAGGACCGACTACTAGCGGGACTTTCACCGGGGAGCTGTTTTTT.

V gene TRBV2 combines with J gene TRBJ2-1; a weak D match, TRBD1 (5 bases). The germline gives CDR1 SNHLY, CDR2 FYNNEI. There are 12 residues in the CDR3. V was clipped by 11 bases and J by 7 bases, with 15 bases between them. CDR3 in amino acids: CAGAFAENEQFF. The CDR3 DNA sequence: TGTGCCGGGGCCTTCGCGGAAAATGAGCAGTTCTTC.

The CDR3 sequence: CASSELSFNEKLFF. The CDR3 nucleotides read TGTGCCAGCAGTGAATTGTCGTTTAATGAAAAACTGTTTTTT. The V and J genes are TRBV2 and TRBJ1-4, with D unclear. Trimming left V 2 bases short and J 4 bases short, with 8 bases between. This CDR3 contains 14 residues. Germline assignment: CDR1 SNHLY and CDR2 FYNNEI.

The chain recombines TRBV9 with TRBJ1-2; D perhaps matches TRBD1 (6 bases). Germline-derived CDR1 and CDR2 are SGDLS and YYNGEE. This CDR3 region has 12 residues. Trimming took off 3 bases at V and 3 bases at J, with 6 bases between the two ends. This CDR3 reads CASSEGDYGYTF. The CDR3 bases are TGTGCCAGCAGCGAGGGGGACTATGGCTACACCTTC. Together with reference TRBV9 and TRBJ1-2, the CDR3 gives the full variable domain: DSGVTQTPKHLITATGQRVTLRCSPRSGDLSVYWYQQSLDQGLQFLIQYYNGEERAKGNILERFSAQQFPDLHSELNLSSLELGDSALYFCASSEGDYGYTFGSGTRLTVV.

V and J are TRBV27 and TRBJ2-2; D is uncertain. Per the germline V gene, CDR1 is MNHEY and CDR2 is SMNVEV (reference sequence). Deletions cut 2 bases from V and 1 base from J, with 5 bases between. The CDR3 consists of 14 residues. In nucleotides, the CDR3 is TGTGCCAGCAGTTTAGACGTGAACACCGGGGAGCTGTTTTTT. Its translation is CASSLDVNTGELFF.

J is TRBJ2-5 and V is TRBV4-1, with 10 nucleotides matching TRBD2. The CDR3 runs to 13 residues. V lost 1 base, J lost 14 bases, and 7 bases stayed unmatched. Germline CDR1 reads MGHRA; CDR2 reads YSYEKL. The CDR3 region has the DNA TGCGCCAGCAGCCAAGCAGCGGGGGGGGACCGATACTTC. Protein sequence: CASSQAAGGDRYF.

The V call is TRBV4-1, the J call TRBJ2-7, with 10 bases fitting TRBD2. The germline CDR1 and CDR2 sequences are MGHRA and YSYEKL. Trimming cost V 0 bases and J 3 bases; bases outside gene matches: 5. The CDR3 sequence is 16 residues long. DNA for the CDR3: TGCGCCAGCAGCCAAGAAGCTAGCGGGAGTTTCTACGAGCAGTACTTC. Its translation is CASSQEASGSFYEQYF.

This chain links TRBV11-2 with TRBJ1-5; a weak D match, TRBD1 (5 bases). V lost 5 bases and J lost 3, with 14 bases in between. CDR3 size: 15 residues. Germline loops: CDR1 SGHAT, CDR2 FQNNGV. This chain's CDR3 is CASSTDGGSNQPQHF. CDR3 nucleotides: TGTGCCAGCAGCACGGACGGGGGTTCCAATCAGCCCCAGCATTTT.

V is TRBV29-1 and J is TRBJ2-7; 9 nucleotides agree with TRBD1. CDR3 size: 14 residues. The J segment lost 5 bases and the V segment lost 2 bases, leaving 7 bases of the junction unmatched. CDR1 and CDR2 from the germline V gene are SQVTM and ANQGSEA. Written as DNA, the CDR3 is TGCAGCGTTGAACTCGGGACAGGGAGGAACGAGCAGTACTTC. This sequence encodes CSVELGTGRNEQYF.

The chain is built from TRBV11-2 and TRBJ2-1, with 10 bases that match TRBD2. The V segment lost 9 bases and the J segment 7 bases; nucleotides outside the gene matches: 6. CDR1 is SGHAT, CDR2 FQNNGV, per germline. The length of the CDR3 is 13 residues. In DNA form, the CDR3 reads TGTGCCAGTACTAGCGGGAAGTCTAATGAGCAGTTCTTC. It encodes CASTSGKSNEQFF. Combining the CDR3 with reference TRBV11-2 and TRBJ2-1 gives the whole variable domain EAGVAQSPRYKIIEKRQSVAFWCNPISGHATLYWYQQILGQGPKLLIQFQNNGVVDDSQLPKDRFSAERLKGVDSTLKIQPAKLEDSAVYLCASTSGKSNEQFFGPGTRLTVL.

This clone has a handful of counts. The J gene is TRBJ1-1, the V gene TRBV4-1, with D tentatively TRBD1 (6 bases). V lost 1 base, J lost 3 bases, and 18 bases lay in between. The germline gives CDR1 MGHRA, CDR2 YSYEKL. This CDR3 region has 17 residues. CDR3 sequence reads: CASSQGSLLTGDTEAFF. The DNA for the CDR3 is TGCGCCAGCAGCCAAGGTTCACTTCTGACAGGCGACACTGAAGCTTTCTTT.

This clone was counted between two and nine times. A junction end diverges from the germline sequence, so it may reflect a read error. The chain uses TRBV7-7 and TRBJ2-2; D unclear. CDR1 is SSHAT and CDR2 is FNYEAQ in the germline V gene (reference sequence). There are 17 residues in the CDR3. The CDR3 DNA reads as TGTGCTAGCAGCTTAGGGCCCATTTCGATTAACACCGGGGAGCTGTTTTTT. It encodes CASSLGPISINTGELFF.